This T cell receptor beta chain was identified during a study of Graves' ophthalmopathy and Graves' hyperthyroidism. For repertoire sequencing, the TCR beta CDR3 regions were amplified from RNA transcripts. Investigators did first-round RT-PCR with HTBI primers, then second-round multiplex PCR. A single record per CDR3 protein comes from TCRdb applying MiXCR to the multiplex PCR reads. The sample yields roughly 610,000 distinct CDR3 sequences, 20% to 25% seen once. This clonotype was observed at least ten times. The V end lost 5 bases, the J end lost 4 bases, and 5 bases lay between the germline ends. This CDR3 spans 11 amino acids.

The chain couples TRBV12-3 or TRBV12-4 to TRBJ1-1; D remains unclear. Source material: peripheral blood. The TCR was taken from a woman aged 18-29 years with stable Graves' hyperthyroidism. Some clones in this sample may be carry-over from other donors' samples. CDR3 sequence (DNA): TGTGCCAGCAGTCCTGGCACTGAAGCTTTCTTT. Translation: CASSPGTEAFF.